This T cell receptor beta chain is from a study of metastatic and nonmetastatic thyroid tumors. Study at large: Peripheral blood and tumor or nodule samples from malignant and benign thyroid patients were compared.

As concerns this clone: No antigen is known for it.

The CDR3 runs 16 residues. Trimming removed 1 base at V and 4 bases at J, with 15 bases between. The V gene's germline CDR1 is MNHEY and CDR2 SMNVEV (reference sequence). Findings and caveats of the study: TCR beta diversity was reportedly significantly higher in malignant thyroid tumors than benign nodules, in blood and tumor.

Not a single patient had been given any form of treatment at any point before undergoing thyroid surgery. Per the original methods: CDR3 was compared across clinicopathological groups, and the resulting differences were used to build a distant-metastasis classifier for papillary thyroid cancer. TCRdb re-clonotyped the PCR reads via MiXCR. TCRdb's processing, not the study's, gives the V and J calls here. The sample carries roughly 20,000 clones, approximately 26% recorded once. This sequence was found in a female donor with papillary thyroid cancer or a benign thyroid nodule (not recorded which). Some clones in this sample may be carry-over from other donors' samples. This sequence joins TRBV27 and TRBJ2-3; D unclear. Material: blood. The CDR3 DNA reads TGTGCCAGCAGTTTATATCCAGTTTCTCTCTCAGATACGCAGTATTTT. It encodes CASSLYPVSLSDTQYF.